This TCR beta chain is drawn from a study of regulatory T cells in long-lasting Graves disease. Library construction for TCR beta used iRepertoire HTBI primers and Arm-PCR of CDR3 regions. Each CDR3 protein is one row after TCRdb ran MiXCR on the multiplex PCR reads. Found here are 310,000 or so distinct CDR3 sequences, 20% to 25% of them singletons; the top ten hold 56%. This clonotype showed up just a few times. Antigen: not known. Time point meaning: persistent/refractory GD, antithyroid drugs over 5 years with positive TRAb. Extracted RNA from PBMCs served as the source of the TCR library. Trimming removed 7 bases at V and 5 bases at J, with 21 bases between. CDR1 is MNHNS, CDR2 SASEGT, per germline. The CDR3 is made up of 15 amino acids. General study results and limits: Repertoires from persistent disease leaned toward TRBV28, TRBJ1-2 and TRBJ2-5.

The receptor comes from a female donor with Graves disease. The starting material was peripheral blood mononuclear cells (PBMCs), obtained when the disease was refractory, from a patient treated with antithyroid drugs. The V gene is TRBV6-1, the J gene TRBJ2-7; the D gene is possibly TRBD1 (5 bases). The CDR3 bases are TGTGCCAGCAAGGCTACCTTGTCAGGGCACAACGAGCAGTACTTC. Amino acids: CASKATLSGHNEQYF.